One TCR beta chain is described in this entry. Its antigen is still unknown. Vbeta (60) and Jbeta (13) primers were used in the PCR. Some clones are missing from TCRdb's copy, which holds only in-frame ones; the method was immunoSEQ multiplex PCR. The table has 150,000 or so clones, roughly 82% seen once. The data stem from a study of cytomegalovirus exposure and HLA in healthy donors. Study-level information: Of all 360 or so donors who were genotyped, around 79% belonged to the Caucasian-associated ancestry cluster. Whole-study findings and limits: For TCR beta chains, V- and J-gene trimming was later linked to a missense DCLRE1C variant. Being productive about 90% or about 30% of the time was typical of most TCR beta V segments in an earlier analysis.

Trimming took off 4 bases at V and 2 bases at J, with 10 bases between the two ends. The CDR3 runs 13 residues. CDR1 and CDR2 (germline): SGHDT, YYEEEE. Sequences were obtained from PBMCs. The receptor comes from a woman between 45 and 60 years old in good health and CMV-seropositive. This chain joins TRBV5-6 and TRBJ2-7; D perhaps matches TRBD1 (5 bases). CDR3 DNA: TGTGCCAGCAGCCGCCCGACAGCCTACGAGCAGTACTTC. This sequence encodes CASSRPTAYEQYF.